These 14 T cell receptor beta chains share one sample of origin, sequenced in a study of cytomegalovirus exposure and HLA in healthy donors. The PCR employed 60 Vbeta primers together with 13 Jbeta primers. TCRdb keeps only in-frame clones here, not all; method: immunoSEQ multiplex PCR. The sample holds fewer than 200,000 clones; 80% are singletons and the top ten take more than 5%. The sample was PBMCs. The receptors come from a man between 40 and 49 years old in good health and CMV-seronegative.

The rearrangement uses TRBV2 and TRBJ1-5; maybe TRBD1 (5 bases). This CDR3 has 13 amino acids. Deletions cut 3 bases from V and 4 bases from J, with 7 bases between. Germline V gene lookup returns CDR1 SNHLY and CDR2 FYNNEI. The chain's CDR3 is CASSENRNQPQHF. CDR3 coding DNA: TGTGCCAGCAGTGAGAACAGGAATCAGCCCCAGCATTTT.

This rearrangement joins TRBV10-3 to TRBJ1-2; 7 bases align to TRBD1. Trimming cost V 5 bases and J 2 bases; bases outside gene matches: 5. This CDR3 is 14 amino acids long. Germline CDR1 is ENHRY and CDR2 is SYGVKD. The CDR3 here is CAISRTGGNYGYTF. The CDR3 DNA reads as TGTGCCATCAGTAGGACAGGAGGAAACTATGGCTACACCTTC.

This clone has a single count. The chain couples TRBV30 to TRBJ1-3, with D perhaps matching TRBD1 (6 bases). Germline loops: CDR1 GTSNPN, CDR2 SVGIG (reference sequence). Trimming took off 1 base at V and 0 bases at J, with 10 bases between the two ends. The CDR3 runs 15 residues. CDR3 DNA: TGTGCCTGGAGTGGAAGCAGGGGCTCTGGAAACACCATATATTTT. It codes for CAWSGSRGSGNTIYF. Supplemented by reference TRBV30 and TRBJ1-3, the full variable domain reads SQTIHQWPATLVQPVGSPLSLECTVEGTSNPNLYWYRQAAGRGLQLLFYSVGIGQISSEVPQNLSASRPQDRQFILSSKKLLLSDSGFYLCAWSGSRGSGNTIYFGEGSWLTVV.

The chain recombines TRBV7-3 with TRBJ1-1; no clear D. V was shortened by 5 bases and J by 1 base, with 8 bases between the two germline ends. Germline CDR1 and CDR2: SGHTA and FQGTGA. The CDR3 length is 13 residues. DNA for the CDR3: TGTGCCAGCAGCGACAACGGGAACACTGAAGCTTTCTTT. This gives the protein CASSDNGNTEAFF.

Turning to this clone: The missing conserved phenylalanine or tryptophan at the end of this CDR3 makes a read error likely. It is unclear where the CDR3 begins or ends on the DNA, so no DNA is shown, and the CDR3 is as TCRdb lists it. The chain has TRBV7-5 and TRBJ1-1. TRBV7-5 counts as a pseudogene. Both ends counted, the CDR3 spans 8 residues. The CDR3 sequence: CARSPSGS.

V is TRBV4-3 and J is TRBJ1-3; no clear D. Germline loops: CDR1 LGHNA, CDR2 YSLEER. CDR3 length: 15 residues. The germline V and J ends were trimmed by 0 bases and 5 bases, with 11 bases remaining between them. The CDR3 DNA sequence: TGCGCCAGCAGCCAAGAGTCAGATTATCGAAACACCATATATTTT. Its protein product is CASSQESDYRNTIYF.

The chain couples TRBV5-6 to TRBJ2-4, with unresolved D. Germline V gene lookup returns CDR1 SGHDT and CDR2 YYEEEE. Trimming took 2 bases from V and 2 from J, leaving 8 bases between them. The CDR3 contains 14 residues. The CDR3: CASSLRGPKNIQYF. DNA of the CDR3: TGTGCCAGCAGCTTACGCGGTCCCAAAAACATTCAGTACTTC.

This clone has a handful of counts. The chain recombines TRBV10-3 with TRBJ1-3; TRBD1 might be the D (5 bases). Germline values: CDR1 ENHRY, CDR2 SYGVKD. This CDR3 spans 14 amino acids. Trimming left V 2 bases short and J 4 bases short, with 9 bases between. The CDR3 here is CAISEIREGNTIYF. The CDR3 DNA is TGTGCCATCAGTGAGATCAGGGAAGGAAACACCATATATTTT.

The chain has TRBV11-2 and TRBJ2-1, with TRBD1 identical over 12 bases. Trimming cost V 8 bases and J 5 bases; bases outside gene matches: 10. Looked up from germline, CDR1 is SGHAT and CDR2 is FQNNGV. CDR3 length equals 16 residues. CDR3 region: CASAPSGTGGNNEQFF. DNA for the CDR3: TGTGCCAGCGCCCCCTCTGGGACAGGGGGCAACAATGAGCAGTTCTTC.

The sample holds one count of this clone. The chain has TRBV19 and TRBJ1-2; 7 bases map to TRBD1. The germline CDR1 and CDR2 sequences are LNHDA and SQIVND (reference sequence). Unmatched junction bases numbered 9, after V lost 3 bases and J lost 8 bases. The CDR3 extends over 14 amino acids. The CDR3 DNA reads TGTGCCAGTAGTATCGCGCGGACAGGAGGCGGCTACACCTTC. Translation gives CASSIARTGGGYTF. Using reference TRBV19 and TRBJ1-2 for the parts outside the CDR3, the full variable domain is DGGITQSPKYLFRKEGQNVTLSCEQNLNHDAMYWYRQDPGQGLRLIYYSQIVNDFQKGDIAEGYSVSREKKESFPLTVTSAQKNPTAFYLCASSIARTGGGYTFGSGTRLTVV.

CDR3 protein: CASSLESGNRPGELFF. The CDR3, as DNA: TGTGCCAGCAGCTTAGAGTCAGGGAATAGACCCGGGGAGCTGTTTTTT. V is TRBV7-7 and J is TRBJ2-2; perhaps TRBD1 as D (5 bases). Germline values: CDR1 SSHAT, CDR2 FNYEAQ (reference sequence). Trimming shortened V by 1 base and J by 6 bases, and 15 bases separated the two germline ends. CDR3 length: 16 amino acids.

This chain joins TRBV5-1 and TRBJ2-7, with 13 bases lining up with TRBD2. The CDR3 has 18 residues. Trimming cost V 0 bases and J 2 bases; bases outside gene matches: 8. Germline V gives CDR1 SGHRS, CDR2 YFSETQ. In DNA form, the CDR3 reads TGCGCCAGCAGCTTGGGACTAGCGGGAGGCCAATATACCTACGAGCAGTACTTC. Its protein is CASSLGLAGGQYTYEQYF.

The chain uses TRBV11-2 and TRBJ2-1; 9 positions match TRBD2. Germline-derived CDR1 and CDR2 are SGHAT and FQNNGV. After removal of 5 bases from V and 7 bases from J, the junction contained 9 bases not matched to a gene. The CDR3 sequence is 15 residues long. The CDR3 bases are TGTGCCAGCAGCCCCAGGGGCGGGAGGGCGAATGAGCAGTTCTTC. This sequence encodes CASSPRGGRANEQFF.

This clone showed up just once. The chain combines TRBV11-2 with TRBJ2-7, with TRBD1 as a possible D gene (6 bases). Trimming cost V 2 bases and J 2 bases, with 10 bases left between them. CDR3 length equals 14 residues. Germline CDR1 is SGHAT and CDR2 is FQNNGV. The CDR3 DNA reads TGTGCCAGCAGCTTACGGGACACTACCTACGAGCAGTACTTC. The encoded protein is CASSLRDTTYEQYF. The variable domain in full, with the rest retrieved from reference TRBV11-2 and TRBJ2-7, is EAGVAQSPRYKIIEKRQSVAFWCNPISGHATLYWYQQILGQGPKLLIQFQNNGVVDDSQLPKDRFSAERLKGVDSTLKIQPAKLEDSAVYLCASSLRDTTYEQYFGPGTRLTVT.